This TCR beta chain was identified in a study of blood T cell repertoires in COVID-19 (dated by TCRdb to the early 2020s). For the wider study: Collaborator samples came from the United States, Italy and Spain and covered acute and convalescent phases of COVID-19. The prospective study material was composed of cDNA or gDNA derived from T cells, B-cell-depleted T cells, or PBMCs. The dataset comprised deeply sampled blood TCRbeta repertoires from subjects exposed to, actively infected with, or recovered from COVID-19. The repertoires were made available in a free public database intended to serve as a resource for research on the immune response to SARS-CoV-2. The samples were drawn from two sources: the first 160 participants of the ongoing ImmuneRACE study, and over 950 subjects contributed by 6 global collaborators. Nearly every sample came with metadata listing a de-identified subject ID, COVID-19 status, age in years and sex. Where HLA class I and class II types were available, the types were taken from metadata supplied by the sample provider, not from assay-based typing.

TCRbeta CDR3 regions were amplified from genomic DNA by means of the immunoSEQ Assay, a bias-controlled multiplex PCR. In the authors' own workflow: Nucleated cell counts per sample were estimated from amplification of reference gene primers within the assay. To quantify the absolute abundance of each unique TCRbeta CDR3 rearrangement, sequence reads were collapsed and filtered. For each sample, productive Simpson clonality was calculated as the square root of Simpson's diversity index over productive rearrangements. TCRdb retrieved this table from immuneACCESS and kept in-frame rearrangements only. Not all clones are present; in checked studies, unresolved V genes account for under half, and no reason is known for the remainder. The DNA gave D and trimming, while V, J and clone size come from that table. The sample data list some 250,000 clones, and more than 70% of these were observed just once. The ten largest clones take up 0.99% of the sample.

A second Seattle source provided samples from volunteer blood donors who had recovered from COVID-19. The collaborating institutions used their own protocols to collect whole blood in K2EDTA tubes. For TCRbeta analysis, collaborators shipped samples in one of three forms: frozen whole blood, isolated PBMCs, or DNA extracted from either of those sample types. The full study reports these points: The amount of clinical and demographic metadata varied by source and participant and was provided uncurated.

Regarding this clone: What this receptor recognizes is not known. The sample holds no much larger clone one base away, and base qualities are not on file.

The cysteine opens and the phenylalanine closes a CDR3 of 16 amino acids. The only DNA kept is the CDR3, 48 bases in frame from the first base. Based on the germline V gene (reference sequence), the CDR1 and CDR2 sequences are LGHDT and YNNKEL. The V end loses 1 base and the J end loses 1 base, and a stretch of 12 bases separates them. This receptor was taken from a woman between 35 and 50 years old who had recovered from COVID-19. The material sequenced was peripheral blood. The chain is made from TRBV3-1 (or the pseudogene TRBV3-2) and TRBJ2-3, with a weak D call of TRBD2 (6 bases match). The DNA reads TGTGCCAGCAGCCAAGTCGTCTGGGGGGGCACAGATACGCAGTATTTT. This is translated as CASSQVVWGGTDTQYF.